This TCR beta chain was captured in a study of regulatory T cells in long-lasting Graves disease. Both iRepertoire HTBI primers and Arm-PCR of CDR3 regions were used to build the TCR beta libraries. One entry per CDR3 protein results from TCRdb running MiXCR on the multiplex PCR reads. This table holds about 620,000 distinct CDR3 sequences, roughly 15% found once. Time point here: newly diagnosed GD, antithyroid drugs for less than 3 months. The TCR library was prepared using RNA isolated from PBMCs. The CDR3 is made up of 13 amino acids. The germline gives CDR1 GTSNPN, CDR2 SVGIG (reference sequence). Trimming removed 4 bases at V and 6 bases at J, with 16 bases between. This clonotype was seen more than once but under ten times. The same data also contributed to another study, on T cells in Graves' hyperthyroidism and ophthalmopathy.

The chain recombines TRBV30 with TRBJ2-7; D may be TRBD1 or TRBD2 (5 bases each). Sequencing used peripheral blood mononuclear cells (PBMCs), obtained at new diagnosis, from a patient treated with antithyroid drugs. This clonotype was sampled from a young woman with Graves disease. CDR3 nucleotides: TGTGCCTGGAACGCCGGGGCCAACATCGAGCAGTACTTC. Translation: CAWNAGANIEQYF. The full variable domain, completed using reference TRBV30 and TRBJ2-7, is SQTIHQWPATLVQPVGSPLSLECTVEGTSNPNLYWYRQAAGRGLQLLFYSVGIGQISSEVPQNLSASRPQDRQFILSSKKLLLSDSGFYLCAWNAGANIEQYFGPGTRLTVT.